This T cell receptor (beta chain) was sequenced during a study of blood T cell repertoires in COVID-19. Across the study: Nucleic acid was either cDNA or gDNA, and it came from T cells, B-cell-depleted T cells, or PBMCs.

Generated by immunoSEQ multiplex PCR, the TCRdb table keeps only in-frame clones and is missing some. The top ten clones hold 18% of a sample with approximately 70,000 clones, 82% of them seen once. This CDR3 contains 13 residues. V was pared by 0 bases and J by 10 bases, with 11 bases between. In germline, CDR1 is SGHKS, CDR2 YYEKEE (reference sequence). The clonotype was recovered from a human donor in a cohort sampled during active COVID-19. J is TRBJ2-1 and V is TRBV5-5; D may be TRBD1 (6 bases). Sequenced: peripheral blood. The CDR3 is CASSLGGRTEQFF. The CDR3 DNA reads TGTGCCAGCAGCTTGGGGGGGCGGACGGAGCAGTTCTTC.